The T cell receptor (beta chain) under discussion was sequenced for a study of CD8 T cells in ankylosing spondylitis. Study results and limitations: One TCR beta motif, made up of roughly eight highly homologous variants, appeared characteristic of ankylosing spondylitis blood.

Researchers built TCR beta libraries using quantitative 5'-RACE with molecular barcodes. TCRdb called the 5' RACE reads again in MiXCR, with one record for every CDR3 protein. The sample comprises some 87,000 distinct CDR3 sequences, around 27% of which are singletons, and roughly three fifths rests with the top ten. CDR1 is SGHKS and CDR2 is YYEKEE in the germline V gene (reference sequence). V lost 4 bases and J lost 3, with 15 bases in between. The CDR3 sequence is 15 residues long. As concerns this clonotype: Its antigen is still unknown.

The TCR was taken from a male donor with ankylosing spondylitis or in good health (not recorded which). The chain employs TRBV5-5 and TRBJ2-3; tentative D call: TRBD2 (5 bases). The source material was blood, either unsorted or a sorted T cell fraction (not recorded which). The CDR3 loop reads CASSGLSDSTDTQYF. The CDR3 region has the DNA TGTGCCAGCAGCGGACTTTCCGATAGTACAGATACGCAGTATTTT.